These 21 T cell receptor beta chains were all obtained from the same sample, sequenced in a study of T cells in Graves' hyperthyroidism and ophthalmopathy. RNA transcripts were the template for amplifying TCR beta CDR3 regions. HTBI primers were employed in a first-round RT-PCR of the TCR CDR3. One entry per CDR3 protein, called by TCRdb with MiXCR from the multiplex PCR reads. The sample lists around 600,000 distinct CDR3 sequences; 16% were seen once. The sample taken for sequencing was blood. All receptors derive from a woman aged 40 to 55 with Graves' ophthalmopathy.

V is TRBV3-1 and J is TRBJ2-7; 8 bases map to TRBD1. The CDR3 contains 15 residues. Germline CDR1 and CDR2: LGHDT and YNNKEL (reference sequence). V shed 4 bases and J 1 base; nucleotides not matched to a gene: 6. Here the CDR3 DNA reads TGTGCCAGCAGCCGGGCCGGGACAGGATCCTACGAGCAGTACTTC. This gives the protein CASSRAGTGSYEQYF.

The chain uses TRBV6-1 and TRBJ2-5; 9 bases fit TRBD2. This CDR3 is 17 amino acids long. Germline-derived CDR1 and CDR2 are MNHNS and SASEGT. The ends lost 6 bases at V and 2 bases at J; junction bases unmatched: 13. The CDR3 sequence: CASRAQTGTSLQETQYF. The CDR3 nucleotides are TGTGCCAGCAGGGCCCAGACCGGGACTAGCCTTCAAGAGACCCAGTACTTC.

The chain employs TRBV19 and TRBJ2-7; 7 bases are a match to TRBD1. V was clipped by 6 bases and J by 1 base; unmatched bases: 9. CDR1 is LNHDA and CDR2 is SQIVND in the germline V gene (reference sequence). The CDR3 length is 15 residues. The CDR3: CASSREGQESYEQYF. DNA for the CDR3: TGTGCCAGTAGCCGGGAAGGACAGGAGTCCTACGAGCAGTACTTC.

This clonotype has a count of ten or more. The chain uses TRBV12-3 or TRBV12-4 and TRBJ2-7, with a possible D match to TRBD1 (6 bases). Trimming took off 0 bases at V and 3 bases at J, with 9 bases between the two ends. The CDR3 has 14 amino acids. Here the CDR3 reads CASSLAVGGYEQYF. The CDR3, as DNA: TGTGCCAGCAGTTTAGCGGTAGGGGGCTACGAGCAGTACTTC.

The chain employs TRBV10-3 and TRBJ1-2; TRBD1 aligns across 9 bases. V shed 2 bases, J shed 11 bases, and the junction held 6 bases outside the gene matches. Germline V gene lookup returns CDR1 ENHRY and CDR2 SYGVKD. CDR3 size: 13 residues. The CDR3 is CAISEPDRGGYTF. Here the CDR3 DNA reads TGTGCCATCAGTGAGCCGGACAGGGGTGGGTACACCTTC.

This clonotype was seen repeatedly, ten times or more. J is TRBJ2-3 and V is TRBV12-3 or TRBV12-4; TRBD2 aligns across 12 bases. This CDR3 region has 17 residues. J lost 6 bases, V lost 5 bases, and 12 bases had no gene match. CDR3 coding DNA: TGTGCCAGCAGTCCCGGGGGACTAGCGGGCGTCACGGATACGCAGTATTTT. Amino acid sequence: CASSPGGLAGVTDTQYF.

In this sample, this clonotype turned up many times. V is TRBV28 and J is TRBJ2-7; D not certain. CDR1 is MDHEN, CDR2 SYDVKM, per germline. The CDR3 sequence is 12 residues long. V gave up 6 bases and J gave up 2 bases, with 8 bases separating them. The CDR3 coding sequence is TGTGCCAGCAGCCTCGTTGCCTACGAGCAGTACTTC. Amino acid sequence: CASSLVAYEQYF.

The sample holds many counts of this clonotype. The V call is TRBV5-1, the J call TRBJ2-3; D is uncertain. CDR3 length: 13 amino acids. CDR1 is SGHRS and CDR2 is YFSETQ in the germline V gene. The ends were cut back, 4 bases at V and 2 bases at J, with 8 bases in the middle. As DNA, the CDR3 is TGCGCCAGCAGCCCTTACTTCACAGATACGCAGTATTTT. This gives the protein CASSPYFTDTQYF.

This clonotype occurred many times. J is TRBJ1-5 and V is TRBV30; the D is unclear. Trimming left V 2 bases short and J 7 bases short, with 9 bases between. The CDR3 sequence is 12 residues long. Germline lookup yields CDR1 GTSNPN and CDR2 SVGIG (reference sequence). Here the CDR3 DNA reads TGTGCCTGGAGTTGGGGAAACCAGCCCCAGCATTTT. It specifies CAWSWGNQPQHF.

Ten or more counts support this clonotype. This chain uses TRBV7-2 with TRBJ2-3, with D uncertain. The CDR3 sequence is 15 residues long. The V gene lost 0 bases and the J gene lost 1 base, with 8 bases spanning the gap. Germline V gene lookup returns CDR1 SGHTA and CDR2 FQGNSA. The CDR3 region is CASSLAAVRTDTQYF. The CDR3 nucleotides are TGTGCCAGCAGCTTAGCCGCTGTCCGCACAGATACGCAGTATTTT.

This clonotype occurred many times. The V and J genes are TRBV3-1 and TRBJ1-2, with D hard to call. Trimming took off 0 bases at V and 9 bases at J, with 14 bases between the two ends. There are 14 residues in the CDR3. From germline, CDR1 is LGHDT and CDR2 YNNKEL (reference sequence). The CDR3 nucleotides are TGTGCCAGCAGCCAAGATACGAAAGGGCTGCGCTACACCTTC. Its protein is CASSQDTKGLRYTF.

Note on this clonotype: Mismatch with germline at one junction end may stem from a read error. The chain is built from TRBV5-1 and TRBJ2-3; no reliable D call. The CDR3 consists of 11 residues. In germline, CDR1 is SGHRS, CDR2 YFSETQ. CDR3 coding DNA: TGCACCAGCAGCTACTCGGATACGCAGTATTTT. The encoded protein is CTSSYSDTQYF.

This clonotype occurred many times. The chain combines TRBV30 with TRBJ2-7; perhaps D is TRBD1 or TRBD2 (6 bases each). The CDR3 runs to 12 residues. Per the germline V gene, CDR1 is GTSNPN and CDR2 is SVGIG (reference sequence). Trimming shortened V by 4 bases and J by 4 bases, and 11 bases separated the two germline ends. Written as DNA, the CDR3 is TGTGCCTGGAACGAGGGGGGTTACGAGCAGTACTTC. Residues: CAWNEGGYEQYF.

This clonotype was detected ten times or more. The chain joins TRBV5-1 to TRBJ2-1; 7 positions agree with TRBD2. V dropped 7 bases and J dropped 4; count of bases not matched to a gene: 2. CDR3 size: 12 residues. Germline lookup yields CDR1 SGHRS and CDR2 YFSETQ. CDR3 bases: TGCGCCAGCGGGGGGGGATACAATGAGCAGTTCTTC. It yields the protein CASGGGYNEQFF.

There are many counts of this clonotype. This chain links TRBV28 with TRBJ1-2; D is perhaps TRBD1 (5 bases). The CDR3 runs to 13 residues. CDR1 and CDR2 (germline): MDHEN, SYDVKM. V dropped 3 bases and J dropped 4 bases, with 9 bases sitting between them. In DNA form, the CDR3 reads TGTGCCAGCAGTTTGGGGCCAGCCTATGGCTACACCTTC. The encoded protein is CASSLGPAYGYTF.

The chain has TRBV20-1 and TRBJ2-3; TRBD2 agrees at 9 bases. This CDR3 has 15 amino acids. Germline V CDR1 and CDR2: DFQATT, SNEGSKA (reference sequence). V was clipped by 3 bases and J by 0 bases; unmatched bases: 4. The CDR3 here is CSARITSGSTDTQYF. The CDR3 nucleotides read TGCAGTGCTAGGATAACTAGCGGGAGCACAGATACGCAGTATTTT.

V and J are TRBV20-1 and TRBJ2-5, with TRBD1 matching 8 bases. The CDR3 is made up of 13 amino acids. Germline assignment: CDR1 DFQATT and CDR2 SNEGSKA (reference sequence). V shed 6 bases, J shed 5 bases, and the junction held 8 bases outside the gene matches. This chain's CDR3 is CSADRGPGETQYF. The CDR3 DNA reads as TGCAGTGCCGACAGGGGCCCGGGGGAGACCCAGTACTTC.

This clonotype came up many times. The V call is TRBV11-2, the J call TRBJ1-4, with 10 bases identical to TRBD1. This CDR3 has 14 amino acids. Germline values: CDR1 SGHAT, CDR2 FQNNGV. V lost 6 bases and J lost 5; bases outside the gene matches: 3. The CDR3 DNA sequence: TGTGCCAGCAGTTTGGGACAGGGGAATGAAAAACTGTTTTTT. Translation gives CASSLGQGNEKLFF.

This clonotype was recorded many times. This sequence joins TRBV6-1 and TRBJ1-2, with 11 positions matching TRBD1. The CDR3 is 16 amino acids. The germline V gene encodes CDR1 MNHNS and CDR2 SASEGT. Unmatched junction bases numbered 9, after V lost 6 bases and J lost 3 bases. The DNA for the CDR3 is TGTGCCAGCAGCTCCCGGGACAGGGGGTTGTACTATGGCTACACCTTC. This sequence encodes CASSSRDRGLYYGYTF.

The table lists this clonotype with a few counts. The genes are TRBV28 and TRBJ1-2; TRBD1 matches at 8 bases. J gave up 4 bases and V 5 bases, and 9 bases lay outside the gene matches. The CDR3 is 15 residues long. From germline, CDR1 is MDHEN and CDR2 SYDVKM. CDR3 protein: CASSGTDRASYGYTF. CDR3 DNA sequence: TGTGCCAGCAGTGGAACGGACAGGGCTAGCTATGGCTACACCTTC.

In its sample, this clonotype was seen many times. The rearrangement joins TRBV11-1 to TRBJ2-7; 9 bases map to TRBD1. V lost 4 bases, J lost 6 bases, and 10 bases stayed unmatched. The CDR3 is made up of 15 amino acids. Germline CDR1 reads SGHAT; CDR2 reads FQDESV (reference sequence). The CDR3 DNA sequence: TGTGCCAGCAGCTCGGACCGGGACAGGGCTTTCGAGCAGTACTTC. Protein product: CASSSDRDRAFEQYF.